This T cell receptor (beta chain) was found in a study of cytomegalovirus exposure and HLA in healthy donors. In the study overall: The approximately 130 validation repertoires matched the 600 to 700 first-cohort repertoires in platform, a later analysis reported.

Note on this clone: Its antigen is not identified.

Points from the study as a whole: Researchers catalogued approximately 170 TCR beta chains as cytomegalovirus-associated.

Libraries were prepared by immunoSEQ multiplex PCR; TCRdb keeps only in-frame clonotypes and omits some of them. The sample shows over 200,000 clones, around 91% of them seen only once. Trimming took 1 base from V and 8 from J, leaving 8 bases between them. The germline V gene encodes CDR1 SEHNR and CDR2 FQNEAQ (reference sequence). CDR3 length: 12 amino acids. The sequence came from a woman aged 18 to 35 in good health and CMV-seronegative. The chain carries TRBV7-9 and TRBJ1-2; D unclear. Sample: PBMCs. The chain's CDR3 is CASSLVGEGYTF. In DNA form, the CDR3 reads TGTGCCAGCAGCTTAGTTGGGGAGGGCTACACCTTC.